The TCR beta chain described here comes from a study of shared clonotypes between healthy human individuals (dated by TCRdb to between 2020 and 2021). About the investigation overall: Two women and a few men aged 18 to 49 years were included in the cohort. To increase sequencing depth and limit assay-specific biases, different laboratories used diverse techniques to prepare libraries and sequence TCR repertoires. Each donor's leukapheresis produced roughly between about 0.9 and 9.5 billion PBMCs. For each donor, CD4 naive and CD4 memory were each run on three plates, CD8 naive on two plates, and CD8 memory on one plate. To estimate repertoire size and how much clonotype sharing occurs between individuals, the study deeply sequenced the blood TCR repertoires of roughly 5 healthy adults.

Using the deep immunoSEQ assay, TCR CDR3 regions were amplified from genomic DNA by multiplex PCR. Extracted genomic DNA from each cell subset was distributed evenly across all wells of several immunoSEQ 96-well plates, and each plate was treated as a replicate. For sorted subsets, 200 to 250 ng of genomic DNA, equivalent to roughly 30,000 T cell genomes, went into each replicate PCR. Purified libraries were measured with a Qubit 3.0 fluorometer, size-checked on a Bioanalyzer 2100, and measured again with the KAPA Library Quantification kit. Every immunoSEQ 96-well plate was sequenced on a dedicated single-read 150-cycle Illumina NextSeq 550 flow cell. The study's processing was this. Because only junctional sequences without quality scores were contained in the immunoSEQ output, filtering matching that applied to full-length reads could not be performed. Sequences were annotated with PyIR, a Python wrapper for IgBLAST v1.9, using IMGT germline references to assign V/J genes and CDR3. Reads with weak V/J assignments (E-value above 1e-6), missing CDR3, stop codons, out-of-frame junctions, or ambiguous translated residues were removed. V3J clonotypes were defined as sequences sharing an identical inferred V gene, J gene, and CDR3 amino acid sequence. Percentage overlap between repertoires was calculated by dividing the number of shared unique clonotypes by the size of the smaller repertoire. Repertoire richness was assessed with RTK rarefaction, the Chao1 estimator, and Recon v2.1 estimates of unobserved clonotypes. For all TCRbeta clonotypes obtained by the gDNA method from a handful of donors, generation probabilities were computed with OLGA. TCRdb re-hosts the immuneACCESS table, in-frame sequences only. Its copies lack some clones; in the studies checked, an unresolved V gene accounts for under half of them, and the cause for the rest is not known. The V and J calls and clone size were taken over from that table, and D and trimming were inferred from the DNA. A total of millions of clones appear in this sample, approximately 93% of them only once. The top ten constitute about 0.41% of the sample.

Healthy HIV-negative adults with no recently reported acute infections or vaccinations were included as donors. All donors were Caucasian adults living in Nashville, Tennessee, USA. Magnetic negative selection was used to enrich CD4+ T cells, after which naive cells were positively selected on CD45RA and the negative fraction became the memory subset. Blood was collected by leukapheresis, and PBMCs were isolated by Ficoll-Histopaque density gradient centrifugation and then cryopreserved in liquid nitrogen vapor phase. Analytical flow cytometry was used to check the purity and quantity of every magnetically sorted T cell population. From each sorted fraction, genomic DNA was isolated and quantified by UV absorbance on a Nanodrop 2000c. About this clone: What antigen it recognizes has not been identified. Within one base of it there is no much larger clone, and no base qualities were kept.

Broader findings and caveats from the paper: About 5% of naive CD4, roughly 3.5% of naive CD8, roughly 2.4% of memory CD4, and 0.35% to 0.4% of memory CD8 clonotypes were shared across a few donors. Pairwise subsampling led to the expectation that sequencing depth would affect the degree of clonotype sharing among donors. Rarefaction of sorted-subset datasets indicated incomplete sequencing despite the large sequencing depth. Larger estimated clonotype richness was generally found for naive subsets than for memory subsets. Compared with non-shared clonotypes, the clonotypes found in all four sorted-subset donors had higher generation probabilities. Only blood was sampled, and tissue TCR repertoires likely differ from those in blood. Because the study included a small number of donors, the genetic and exposure-history diversity represented was limited.

The trim is 2 bases for V and 0 bases for J, with a gap of 11 bases between the germline ends. Based on the germline V gene (reference sequence), the CDR1 and CDR2 sequences are SEHNR and FQNEAQ. Reading from cysteine to phenylalanine, the CDR3 counts 16 amino acids. This entry keeps only the CDR3 DNA: 48 bases, framed from base 1. Material: naive CD4+ T cells from PBMCs. The intended sense of this specimen's cell subset or site label: CD45RA+ positively selected. The origin of this receptor is a man between 18 and 35 years old in good health. Some clones in this sample may be carry-over from other donors' samples. Here the chain combines TRBV7-9 and TRBJ1-3, with no D gene named confidently. At the DNA level, the sequence is TGTGCCAGCAGCTTAAAGTACAGTAACTCTGGAAACACCATATATTTT. Its amino acids are CASSLKYSNSGNTIYF.